The text below deals with one TCR beta chain. This sample was taken from a study of blood T cells in healthy people across ages. The germline CDR1 and CDR2 sequences are MNHEY and SVGEGT. The CDR3 length is 12 residues. The junction had 3 bases not matched to a gene; V was cut back by 5 bases and J by 7 bases. Ten milliliters of peripheral blood were drawn from each donor. The authors extracted at least 5 micrograms of total RNA per sample. Alongside a J-beta primer mix, a sample-barcoded 5' primer served in a second PCR lasting roughly 6 to 11 cycles. From the 5' RACE reads, TCRdb called clonotypes with MiXCR, one entry per CDR3 protein. This sample yields 500,000 to 600,000 distinct CDR3 sequences, of which approximately 25% are seen a single time; about a fifth belongs to the top ten.

This clonotype was sampled from a woman aged 70-85 years in good health. The genes are TRBV6-2 or TRBV6-3 and TRBJ2-5; 8 nucleotides match TRBD2. Sequenced input: blood. In DNA, the CDR3 is TGTGCCAGCAGTCAGCGGGGGCGGACCCAGTACTTC. It yields the protein CASSQRGRTQYF.